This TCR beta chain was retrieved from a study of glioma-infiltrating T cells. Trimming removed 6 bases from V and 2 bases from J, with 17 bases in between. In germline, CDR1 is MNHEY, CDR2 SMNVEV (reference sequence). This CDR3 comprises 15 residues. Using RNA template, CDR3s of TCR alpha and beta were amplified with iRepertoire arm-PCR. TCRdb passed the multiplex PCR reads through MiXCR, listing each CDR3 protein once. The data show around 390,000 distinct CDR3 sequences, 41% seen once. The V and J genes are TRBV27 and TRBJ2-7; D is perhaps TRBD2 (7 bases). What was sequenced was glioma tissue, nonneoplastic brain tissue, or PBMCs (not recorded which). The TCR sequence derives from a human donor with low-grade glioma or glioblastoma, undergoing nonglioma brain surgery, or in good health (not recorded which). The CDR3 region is CASSQKGGGPYEQYF. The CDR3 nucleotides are TGTGCCAGCAGCCAAAAAGGGGGGGGCCCCTACGAGCAGTACTTC.